What follows are 9 T cell receptor beta chains derived from one specimen sequenced in a study of control samples from healthy donors and cancer patients. Generated by immunoSEQ multiplex PCR, the TCRdb table keeps only in-frame clones and is missing some. The sample consists of under 200,000 clones, 96% of them appearing once. Sequencing was done on a sample of blood. Source of these receptors: a woman aged 30 to 39 in good health.

V is TRBV23-1 and J is TRBJ1-1; D ambiguous. TRBV23-1 is an ORF, and what it does is uncertain. This CDR3 has 13 residues. The germline V and J ends were trimmed by 0 bases and 8 bases, with 10 bases remaining between them. The CDR3 DNA sequence: TGCGCCAGCAGTCAATCGCCCGCGGCGGAAGCTTTCTTT. Its translation: CASSQSPAAEAFF.

The V call is TRBV6-4, the J call TRBJ2-5, with D possibly called TRBD1 or TRBD2 (5 bases each). CDR3 length: 13 residues. Trimming pared 4 bases from V and 5 bases from J, leaving 11 bases between. Per the germline V gene, CDR1 is MRHNA and CDR2 is SNTAGT. The DNA of the CDR3 is TGTGCCAGCAGTGTCGAGGGACGGGAGACCCAGTACTTC. It specifies CASSVEGRETQYF.

This chain joins TRBV11-3 and TRBJ2-7; 9 bases are shared with TRBD1. Trimming at V came to 3 bases and at J to 3 bases, leaving 6 bases not matched to a gene. The germline CDR1 and CDR2 sequences are SGHNT and YENEEA. The CDR3 is 15 amino acids. CDR3 region: CASSLGPGQGYEQYF. CDR3 DNA sequence: TGTGCCAGCAGCTTGGGCCCGGGACAGGGCTACGAGCAGTACTTC.

The chain combines TRBV19 with TRBJ2-1, with TRBD2 as a possible D gene (7 bases). Trimming pared 4 bases from V and 4 bases from J, leaving 20 bases between. There are 17 residues in the CDR3. Germline lookup yields CDR1 LNHDA and CDR2 SQIVND (reference sequence). CDR3 coding DNA: TGTGCCAGTAGTAGGCCCCTTAGGGGGGGCCTTTACAATGAGCAGTTCTTC. This encodes CASSRPLRGGLYNEQFF.

The rearrangement links TRBV6-5 to TRBJ1-4; D unclear. Germline values: CDR1 MNHEY, CDR2 SVGAGI. The length of the CDR3 is 14 residues. Trimming stripped 6 bases from V and 1 base from J, with 9 bases between. For the CDR3, the DNA is TGTGCCAGCAGGGACGCACTAACTAATGAAAAACTGTTTTTT. It is translated as CASRDALTNEKLFF.

The DNA of the CDR3 is TGTGCCATCAGTGCGGGGACAGAGCTCACCGGGGAGCTGTTTTTT. Translated, it gives CAISAGTELTGELFF. The rearrangement links TRBV10-3 to TRBJ2-2; 7 bases agree with TRBD1. The CDR3 has 15 amino acids. V trimming: 4 bases; J trimming: 4 bases; junction bases outside the gene matches: 6. The germline CDR1 and CDR2 sequences are ENHRY and SYGVKD.

This clone was seen once. The V call is TRBV4-2, the J call TRBJ2-3, with TRBD2 matching over 11 bases. V gave up 5 bases and J gave up 7 bases; unmatched junction bases: 11. The CDR3 runs 16 residues. Per germline, CDR1 LGHNA and CDR2 YNFKEQ. This CDR3 is CASSTPTSGDLHTQYF. Here the CDR3 DNA reads TGTGCCAGCAGCACCCCGACTAGCGGGGACCTGCATACGCAGTATTTT.

The V call is TRBV15, the J call TRBJ2-1, with 9 bases aligning to TRBD2. The germline gives CDR1 LNHNV, CDR2 YYDKDF (reference sequence). Trimming at V came to 3 bases and at J to 6 bases, leaving 6 bases not matched to a gene. This CDR3 region has 15 residues. The CDR3 nucleotides are TGTGCCACCAGCAGTAGCGGGAGTTTCGGCAATGAGCAGTTCTTC. Protein: CATSSSGSFGNEQFF.

The chain couples TRBV5-6 to TRBJ1-1; TRBD1 aligns across 7 bases. The CDR3 runs to 15 residues. V was pared by 0 bases and J by 10 bases, with 12 bases of the junction left unmatched. The germline V gene encodes CDR1 SGHDT and CDR2 YYEEEE. The CDR3 DNA reads TGTGCCAGCAGCTTGGTGCGCGAGGGGGCTTGGGTAGCTTTCTTT. It yields the protein CASSLVREGAWVAFF.